This TCR beta chain originates from a study of beta chain features in type 1 diabetes. The study's findings and limits: Researchers could not determine here whether HLA type influences TCRB rearrangement. Shorter TCRB CDR3s, moderately but significantly so, marked every one of the four CD4+ subsets in Type 1 diabetes patients. Sequencing from cDNA could over-represent high-TCR-expressing cells. PCR might favor shorter templates, equally in patients and controls.

Isolated RNA was reverse transcribed in full, so expressed TCRB transcripts were sequenced. Repertoires were generated with immunoSEQ multiplex PCR, while TCRdb's copy carries only in-frame clones and drops some. The repertoire includes under 300,000 clones, more than 15% of them detected once, and approximately 0.081% sits in the top ten. As for this clone: Its target is not known. Germline and junction disagree at one end, which may indicate a read error.

This CDR3 spans 13 amino acids. CDR1 and CDR2 from the germline V gene are SGHRS and YFSETQ. CD4+ naive, central memory, regulatory and stem cell-like memory subsets were isolated by sorting on CD45RO/CCR7/CD25/CD127/CD95/CD27. Material for sequencing was naive CD4+ T cells from blood. The rearrangement links TRBV5-1 to TRBJ2-3; D is uncertain. The sequence derives from a man in his thirties or forties with type 1 diabetes. DNA of the CDR3: TGCGCCAGCAGCTTGGCCGGCAGGTTGCCAACCAATTTT. Translation gives CASSLAGRLPTNF. Full variable domain (missing parts from reference TRBV5-1 and TRBJ2-3): KAGVTQTPRYLIKTRGQQVTLSCSPISGHRSVSWYQQTPGQGLQFLFEYFSETQRNKGNFPGRFSGRQFSNSRSEMNVSTLELGDSALYLCASSLAGRLPTNFGPGTRLTVL.